Following are 18 T cell receptor beta chains from one sample sequenced in a study of T cells in Graves' hyperthyroidism and ophthalmopathy. Researchers took RNA transcripts and amplified the TCR beta CDR3 regions from them. The study used the HTBI primer set for a first-round RT-PCR of the TCR CDR3. TCRdb used MiXCR to reprocess the multiplex PCR reads, holding one entry per CDR3 protein. Of about 840,000 distinct CDR3 sequences listed, over 35% were seen once; the top ten hold over 8%. Sequenced material: blood. The receptor source for this set is a man between 18 and 29 years old with Graves' hyperthyroidism.

The gene calls are TRBV10-2 and TRBJ2-7; 7 bases agree with TRBD1. The junction had 10 bases not matched to a gene; V was cut back by 5 bases and J by 3 bases. The germline V gene has CDR1 WSHSY and CDR2 SAAADI. This CDR3 region has 15 residues. This CDR3 is CASSYSKGQFYEQYF. DNA for the CDR3: TGCGCCAGCAGTTACTCCAAGGGACAGTTCTACGAGCAGTACTTC.

This clonotype was seen repeatedly, ten times or more. This chain connects TRBV19 to TRBJ1-5; D is unclear. Trimming left V 5 bases short and J 0 bases short, with 5 bases between. Germline CDR1 and CDR2: LNHDA and SQIVND (reference sequence). This CDR3 comprises 13 residues. The CDR3 sequence: CASSWNSNQPQHF. CDR3 bases: TGTGCCAGTAGTTGGAATAGCAATCAGCCCCAGCATTTT.

V gene TRBV10-3 combines with J gene TRBJ1-5, with D possibly matching TRBD1 (5 bases). V was pared by 10 bases and J by 0 bases, with 16 bases between. CDR3 length: 15 amino acids. Germline CDR1 is ENHRY and CDR2 is SYGVKD. The CDR3 bases are TGTGCCAGCAGGTCGACAGACCTTAGCAATCAGCCCCAGCATTTT. This encodes CASRSTDLSNQPQHF.

There are many counts of this clonotype. The chain recombines TRBV7-9 with TRBJ1-4; D remains unclear. Trimming left V 0 bases short and J 7 bases short, with 6 bases between. The CDR3 has 13 amino acids. Germline assignment: CDR1 SEHNR and CDR2 FQNEAQ (reference sequence). The DNA of the CDR3 is TGTGCCAGCAGCTTAGCTGAGAGTGAAAAACTGTTTTTT. Its protein is CASSLAESEKLFF.

The rearrangement uses TRBV5-1 and TRBJ2-7; a weak D match, TRBD1 (6 bases). The CDR3 has 15 residues. Per germline, CDR1 SGHRS and CDR2 YFSETQ. Between the trimmed V and J ends, which lost 4 bases and 2 bases, there was a span of 16 bases. CDR3 residues: CASSPATGRTYEQYF. The CDR3 DNA sequence: TGCGCCAGCAGCCCGGCGACAGGCCGGACCTACGAGCAGTACTTC.

On this clonotype: At one end the junction does not follow the germline gene, possibly because of a read error. The chain carries TRBV29-1 and TRBJ2-3, with D perhaps TRBD1 (5 bases). Germline V gene lookup returns CDR1 SQVTM and CDR2 ANQGSEA. The CDR3 is 12 residues long. The CDR3 region is CSVGGFADMQYF. The CDR3 DNA reads TGCAGCGTTGGGGGCTTCGCAGATATGCAGTATTTT.

In this sample, this clonotype turned up a few times. The chain uses TRBV15 and TRBJ2-7; TRBD2 is a possible D gene (5 bases). The V and J ends lost 0 bases and 2 bases respectively, with 8 bases between them. This CDR3 contains 14 residues. Germline assignment: CDR1 LNHNV and CDR2 YYDKDF (reference sequence). In DNA, the CDR3 is TGTGCCACCAGCAGAGAGCGGGTAACCTACGAGCAGTACTTC. This translates into CATSRERVTYEQYF.

V usage is TRBV7-6 and J usage is TRBJ2-5; TRBD2 matches at 14 bases. Trimming took 7 bases from V and 4 from J; bases not matched to a gene: 2. Germline V gives CDR1 SGHVS, CDR2 FNYEAQ. CDR3 length: 14 amino acids. For the CDR3, the DNA is TGTGCCAGCAAAGGGACTAGCGGGGGAGAGACCCAGTACTTC. Its protein is CASKGTSGGETQYF.

The chain is built from TRBV7-9 and TRBJ1-1; D ambiguous. This CDR3 spans 15 amino acids. CDR1 and CDR2 (germline): SEHNR, FQNEAQ (reference sequence). V lost 4 bases and J lost 2, with 14 bases in between. The CDR3, as DNA: TGTGCCAGCAGCTCCCCCGGCGCGCTAAACACTGAAGCTTTCTTT. It is translated as CASSSPGALNTEAFF. Full variable domain (outside the CDR3, taken from reference TRBV7-9 and TRBJ1-1): DTGVSQNPRHKITKRGQNVTFRCDPISEHNRLYWYRQTLGQGPEFLTYFQNEAQLEKSRLLSDRFSAERPKGSFSTLEIQRTEQGDSAMYLCASSSPGALNTEAFFGQGTRLTVV.

The sample holds many counts of this clonotype. The chain combines TRBV25-1 with TRBJ2-7; TRBD1 matches 7 bases. CDR1 is MGHDK, CDR2 SYGVNS, per germline. This CDR3 region has 11 residues. The ends lost 7 bases at V and 3 bases at J; junction bases unmatched: 0. CDR3 sequence: CASNRGYEQYF. The CDR3 DNA sequence: TGTGCCAGCAACAGGGGCTACGAGCAGTACTTC.

This clonotype was seen more than once but under ten times. The chain recombines TRBV15 with TRBJ2-7, with 13 nucleotides matching TRBD2. The ends lost 5 bases at V and 3 bases at J; junction bases unmatched: 7. The length of the CDR3 is 16 residues. The germline V gene has CDR1 LNHNV and CDR2 YYDKDF (reference sequence). CDR3 nucleotide sequence: TGTGCCACCAGCCGGACTAGCGGGAGAGGACGCTACGAGCAGTACTTC. It codes for CATSRTSGRGRYEQYF.

The table lists this clonotype with many counts. The CDR3 here is CSAPSGTGIYGYTF. Here the CDR3 DNA reads TGCAGTGCTCCCTCCGGGACTGGCATCTATGGCTACACCTTC. This sequence joins TRBV20-1 and TRBJ1-2; D is possibly TRBD1 (5 bases). Germline CDR1 is DFQATT and CDR2 is SNEGSKA (reference sequence). Trimming took 5 bases from V and 4 from J, leaving 17 bases between them. The CDR3 length is 14 residues.

This clonotype was observed a few times. The genes are TRBV19 and TRBJ1-5, with TRBD1 matching 7 bases. CDR1 and CDR2 from the germline V gene are LNHDA and SQIVND (reference sequence). V was clipped by 8 bases and J by 4 bases; unmatched bases: 8. This CDR3 spans 14 amino acids. The CDR3 loop reads CASLLQGSNQPQHF. The CDR3 bases are TGTGCCAGTTTACTACAGGGGAGTAATCAGCCCCAGCATTTT.

This clonotype was counted only a few times. The chain recombines TRBV5-4 with TRBJ2-6; D gene ambiguous. V lost 0 bases and J 0 bases, leaving 13 bases between the germline ends. The CDR3 loop spans 18 amino acids. In germline, CDR1 is SGHNT, CDR2 YYREEE (reference sequence). The CDR3 DNA reads TGTGCCAGCAGCTTGGAGGTTCTTAAGCTCTCTGGGGCCAACGTCCTGACTTTC. It specifies CASSLEVLKLSGANVLTF.

This clonotype was counted ten times or more. The chain links TRBV29-1 to TRBJ2-7, with 7 bases identical to TRBD1. This CDR3 has 15 residues. J was trimmed by 3 bases and V by 3 bases; bases with no gene match: 11. Germline V gene data show CDR1 as SQVTM and CDR2 as ANQGSEA. The CDR3 region is CSVEVLGRGNYEQYF. CDR3 in DNA: TGCAGCGTTGAGGTACTGGGCAGGGGGAACTACGAGCAGTACTTC.

The CDR3 sequence: CASSFGFNGTGPSYEQYF. The CDR3 bases are TGTGCCAGCAGCTTTGGTTTCAATGGGACAGGTCCTTCCTACGAGCAGTACTTC. The gene calls are TRBV7-2 and TRBJ2-7; 8 bases match TRBD1. CDR3 length: 18 residues. V dropped 3 bases and J dropped 1; count of bases not matched to a gene: 14. Germline loops: CDR1 SGHTA, CDR2 FQGNSA. The full variable domain, completed using reference TRBV7-2 and TRBJ2-7, is GAGVSQSPSNKVTEKGKDVELRCDPISGHTALYWYRQSLGQGLEFLIYFQGNSAPDKSGLPSDRFSAERTGGSVSTLTIQRTQQEDSAVYLCASSFGFNGTGPSYEQYFGPGTRLTVT.

The CDR3 bases are TGTGCCAGTAGTATACCCCAGGGGGACTATAGCAATCAGCCCCAGCATTTT. Protein: CASSIPQGDYSNQPQHF. The chain uses TRBV19 and TRBJ1-5; 7 bases agree with TRBD1. CDR1 is LNHDA and CDR2 is SQIVND in the germline V gene (reference sequence). This CDR3 is built from 17 residues. V lost 2 bases to trimming and J lost 0 bases; unmatched junction nucleotides: 7.

This clonotype was seen repeatedly, ten times or more. This rearrangement joins TRBV20-1 to TRBJ2-7, with D perhaps matching TRBD2 (5 bases). There are 10 residues in the CDR3. Germline values: CDR1 DFQATT, CDR2 SNEGSKA (reference sequence). V was clipped by 3 bases and J by 12 bases, with 12 bases between them. In nucleotides, the CDR3 is TGCAGTGCTAGCAGCGGTGAACCGTACTTC. Translation: CSASSGEPYF.